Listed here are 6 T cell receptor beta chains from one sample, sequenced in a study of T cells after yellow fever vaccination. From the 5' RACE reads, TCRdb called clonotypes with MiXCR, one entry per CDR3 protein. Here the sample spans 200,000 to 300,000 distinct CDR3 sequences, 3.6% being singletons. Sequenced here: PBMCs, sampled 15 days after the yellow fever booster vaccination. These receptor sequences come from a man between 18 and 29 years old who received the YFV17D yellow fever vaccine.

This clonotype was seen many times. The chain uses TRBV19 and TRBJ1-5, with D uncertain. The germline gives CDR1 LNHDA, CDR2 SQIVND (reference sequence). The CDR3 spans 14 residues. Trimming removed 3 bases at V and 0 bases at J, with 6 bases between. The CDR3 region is CASSIPSSNQPQHF. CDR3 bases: TGTGCCAGTAGTATCCCCAGTAGCAATCAGCCCCAGCATTTT.

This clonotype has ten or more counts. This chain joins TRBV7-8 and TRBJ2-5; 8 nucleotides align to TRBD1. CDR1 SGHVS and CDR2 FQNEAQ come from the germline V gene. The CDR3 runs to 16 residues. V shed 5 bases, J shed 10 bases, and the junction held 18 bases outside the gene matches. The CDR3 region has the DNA TGTGCCAGCAGCCCCGCCAGGGCCGGGACAGGATACGGCCAGTACTTC. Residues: CASSPARAGTGYGQYF.

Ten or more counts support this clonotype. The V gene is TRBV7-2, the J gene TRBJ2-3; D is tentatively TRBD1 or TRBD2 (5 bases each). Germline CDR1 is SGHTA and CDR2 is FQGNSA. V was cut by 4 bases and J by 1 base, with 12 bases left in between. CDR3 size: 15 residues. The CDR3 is CASSSHRGGTDTQYF. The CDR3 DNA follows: TGTGCCAGCAGCTCCCACCGAGGGGGCACAGATACGCAGTATTTT.

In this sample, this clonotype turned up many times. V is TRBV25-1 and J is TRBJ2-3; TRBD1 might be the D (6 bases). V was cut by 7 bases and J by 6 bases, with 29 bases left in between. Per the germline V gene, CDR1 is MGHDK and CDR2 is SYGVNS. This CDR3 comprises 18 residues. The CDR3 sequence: CASISGPKEDSDRDTQYF. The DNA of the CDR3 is TGTGCCAGCATCTCGGGCCCGAAAGAGGACAGTGACCGGGATACGCAGTATTTT.

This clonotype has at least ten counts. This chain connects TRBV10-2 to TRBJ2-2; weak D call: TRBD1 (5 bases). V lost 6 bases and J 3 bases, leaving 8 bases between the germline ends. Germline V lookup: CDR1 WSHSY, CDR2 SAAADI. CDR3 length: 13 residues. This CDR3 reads CASRKTDTGELFF. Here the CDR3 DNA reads TGCGCCAGCAGAAAGACAGACACCGGGGAGCTGTTTTTT.

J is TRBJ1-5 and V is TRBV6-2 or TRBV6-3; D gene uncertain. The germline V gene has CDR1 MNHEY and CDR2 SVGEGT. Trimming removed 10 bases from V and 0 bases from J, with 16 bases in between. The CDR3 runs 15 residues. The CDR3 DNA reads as TGTGCCACTACACAGTGGTGGAGTAGCAATCAGCCCCAGCATTTT. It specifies CATTQWWSSNQPQHF.